This T cell receptor (beta chain) was captured in a study of siplizumab effects on memory and regulatory T cells. Findings of the study overall: Naive or memory phenotype was unassignable for roughly 75-97% of proliferating CD4+ or CD8+ clones. Reactions containing siplizumab showed mappable alloreactive CD4+ clones averaging roughly 66% Treg-derived, versus about 27% in controls.

Per-sample assaying covered 95,000 to 100,000 TCR templates. The data were produced by immunoSEQ multiplex PCR, yet TCRdb's version contains in-frame clones alone and is incomplete. The data contain around 100,000 clones, around 92% of them singletons. With respect to this clone: The target antigen is unknown.

J gave up 5 bases and V 1 base, and 6 bases lay outside the gene matches. In germline, CDR1 is MNHEY, CDR2 SMNVEV (reference sequence). The CDR3 sequence is 16 residues long. This receptor was obtained from a human donor in good health. The sample was Tregs sorted from blood. The genes are TRBV27 and TRBJ2-1; 9 bases fit TRBD2. CDR3 sequence reads: CASSLFLAGIDNEQFF. The DNA for the CDR3 is TGTGCCAGCAGTTTATTTCTAGCGGGAATCGACAATGAGCAGTTCTTC.